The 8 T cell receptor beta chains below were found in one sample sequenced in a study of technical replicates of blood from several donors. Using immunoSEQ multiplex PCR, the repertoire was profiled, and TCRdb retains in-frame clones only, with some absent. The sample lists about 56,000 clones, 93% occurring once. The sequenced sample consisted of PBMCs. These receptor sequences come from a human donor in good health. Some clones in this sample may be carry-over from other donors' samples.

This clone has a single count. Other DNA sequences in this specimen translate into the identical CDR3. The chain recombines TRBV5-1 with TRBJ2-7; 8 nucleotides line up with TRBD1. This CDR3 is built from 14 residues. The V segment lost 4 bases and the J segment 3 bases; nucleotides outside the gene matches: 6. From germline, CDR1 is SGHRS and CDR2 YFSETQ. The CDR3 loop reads CASSLDRAGYEQYF. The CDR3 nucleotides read TGCGCCAGCAGCCTGGACAGGGCAGGCTACGAGCAGTACTTC.

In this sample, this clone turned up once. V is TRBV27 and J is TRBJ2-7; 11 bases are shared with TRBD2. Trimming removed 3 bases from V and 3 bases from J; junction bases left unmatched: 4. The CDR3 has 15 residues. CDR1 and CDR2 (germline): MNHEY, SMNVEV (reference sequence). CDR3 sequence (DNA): TGTGCCAGCAGTTTCGGGGGGACTAGCGGCTACGAGCAGTACTTC. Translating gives CASSFGGTSGYEQYF.

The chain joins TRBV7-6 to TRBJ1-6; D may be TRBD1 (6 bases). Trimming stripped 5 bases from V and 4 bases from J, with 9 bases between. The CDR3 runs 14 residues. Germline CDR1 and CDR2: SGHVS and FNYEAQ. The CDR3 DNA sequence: TGTGCCAGCAGCAATACAGGGTATAATTCACCCCTCCACTTT. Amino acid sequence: CASSNTGYNSPLHF.

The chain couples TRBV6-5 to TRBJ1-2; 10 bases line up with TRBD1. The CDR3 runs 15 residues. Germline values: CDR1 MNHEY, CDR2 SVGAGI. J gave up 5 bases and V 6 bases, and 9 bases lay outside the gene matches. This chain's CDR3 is CASRRGQGGLYGYTF. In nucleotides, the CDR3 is TGTGCCAGCAGACGCGGACAGGGGGGACTATATGGCTACACCTTC.

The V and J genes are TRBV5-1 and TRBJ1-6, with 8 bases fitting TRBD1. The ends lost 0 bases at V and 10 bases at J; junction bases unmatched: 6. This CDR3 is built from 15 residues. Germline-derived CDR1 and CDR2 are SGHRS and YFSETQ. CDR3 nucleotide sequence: TGCGCCAGCAGCTTGGGAGGACAGGGAAGGTCACCCCTCCACTTT. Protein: CASSLGGQGRSPLHF.

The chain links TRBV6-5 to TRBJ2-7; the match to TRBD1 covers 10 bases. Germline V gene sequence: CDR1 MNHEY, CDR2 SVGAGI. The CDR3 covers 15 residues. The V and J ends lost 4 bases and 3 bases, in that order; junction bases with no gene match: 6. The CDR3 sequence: CASSSRDRGIYEQYF. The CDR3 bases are TGTGCCAGCAGTTCCAGGGACAGGGGCATCTACGAGCAGTACTTC.

CDR3 loop: CASSQTLQLYGYTF. In DNA form, the CDR3 reads TGTGCCAGCAGCCAAACCCTACAGCTCTATGGCTACACCTTC. The chain links TRBV7-2 to TRBJ1-2, with unresolved D. The V end lost 5 bases, the J end lost 4 bases, and 14 bases lay between the germline ends. CDR3 length equals 14 residues. The germline V gene has CDR1 SGHTA and CDR2 FQGNSA. Combining the CDR3 with reference TRBV7-2 and TRBJ1-2 gives the whole variable domain GAGVSQSPSNKVTEKGKDVELRCDPISGHTALYWYRQSLGQGLEFLIYFQGNSAPDKSGLPSDRFSAERTGGSVSTLTIQRTQQEDSAVYLCASSQTLQLYGYTFGSGTRLTVV.

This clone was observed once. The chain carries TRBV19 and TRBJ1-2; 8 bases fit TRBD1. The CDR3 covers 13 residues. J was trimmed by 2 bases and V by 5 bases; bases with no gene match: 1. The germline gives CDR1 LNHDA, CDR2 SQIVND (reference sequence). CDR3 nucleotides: TGTGCCAGTAGTGGACAGGGAAACTATGGCTACACCTTC. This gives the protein CASSGQGNYGYTF.